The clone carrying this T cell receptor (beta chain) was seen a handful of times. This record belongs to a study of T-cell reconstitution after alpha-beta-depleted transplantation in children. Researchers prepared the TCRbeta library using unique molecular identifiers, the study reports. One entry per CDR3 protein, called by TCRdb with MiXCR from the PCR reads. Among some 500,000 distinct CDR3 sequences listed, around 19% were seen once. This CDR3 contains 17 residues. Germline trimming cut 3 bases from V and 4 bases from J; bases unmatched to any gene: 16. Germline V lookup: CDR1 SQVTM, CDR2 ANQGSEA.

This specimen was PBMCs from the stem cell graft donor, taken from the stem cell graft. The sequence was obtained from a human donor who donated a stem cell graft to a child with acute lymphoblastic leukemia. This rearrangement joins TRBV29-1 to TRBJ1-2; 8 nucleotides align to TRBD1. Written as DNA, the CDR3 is TGCAGCGTTGACACCCGAAGGGGACAGGCTTCATTCTATGGCTACACCTTC. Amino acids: CSVDTRRGQASFYGYTF.